One sample yielded the 23 T cell receptor beta chains listed below, sequenced in a study of shared clonotypes between healthy human individuals. Naive CD8 cells were CD45RO-negative, positively selected for CCR7, excluding terminally differentiated effector memory CD45RA+ cells. Assay used: immunoSEQ multiplex PCR; TCRdb lists only in-frame clones, some missing. The table includes hundreds of thousands of clones, 92% detected once. Sample: naive CD8+ T cells sorted from blood. These TCRs come from a man aged 25 to 40 in good health.

This chain links TRBV5-4 with TRBJ1-2; no definite D call. Germline assignment: CDR1 SGHNT and CDR2 YYREEE (reference sequence). The ends were cut back, 5 bases at V and 1 base at J, with 3 bases in the middle. CDR3 length: 11 residues. For the CDR3, the DNA is TGTGCCAGCAGAAATAACTATGGCTACACCTTC. Protein: CASRNNYGYTF.

This rearrangement joins TRBV7-8 to TRBJ2-1; TRBD2 might be the D (6 bases). V was cut by 5 bases and J by 4 bases, with 15 bases left in between. This CDR3 comprises 15 residues. Germline CDR1 and CDR2: SGHVS and FQNEAQ. CDR3 region: CASSHGGVEYNEQFF. In nucleotides, the CDR3 is TGTGCCAGCAGCCATGGAGGGGTCGAATACAATGAGCAGTTCTTC.

This clone showed up just a few times. The rearrangement links TRBV27 to TRBJ2-7; 8 bases line up with TRBD2. The CDR3 sequence is 17 residues long. Germline V lookup: CDR1 MNHEY, CDR2 SMNVEV (reference sequence). With 4 bases clipped from V and 4 bases from J, the junction kept 15 bases outside the gene matches. DNA for the CDR3: TGTGCCAGCAGTTCCATAACCACTAGCGGACCTGGATACGAGCAGTACTTC. It is translated as CASSSITTSGPGYEQYF.

The gene calls are TRBV2 and TRBJ2-7; a weak D match, TRBD2 (5 bases). The length of the CDR3 is 16 residues. Germline-derived CDR1 and CDR2 are SNHLY and FYNNEI. Trimming shortened V by 5 bases and J by 2 bases, and 19 bases separated the two germline ends. The CDR3 reads CASSLAYRRATYEQYF. The CDR3 DNA follows: TGTGCCAGCAGTCTCGCCTATCGGCGGGCTACCTACGAGCAGTACTTC.

The chain carries TRBV28 and TRBJ2-7; D ambiguous. The CDR3 is 10 amino acids. The V end lost 5 bases, the J end lost 7 bases, and 6 bases lay between the germline ends. In germline, CDR1 is MDHEN, CDR2 SYDVKM. The chain's CDR3 is CASSGNEQYF. CDR3 sequence (DNA): TGTGCCAGCAGTGGGAATGAGCAGTACTTC.

The chain joins TRBV5-6 to TRBJ2-5, with TRBD1 as a possible D gene (6 bases). Germline CDR1 reads SGHDT; CDR2 reads YYEEEE. Trimming removed 5 bases at V and 2 bases at J, with 13 bases between. The CDR3 extends over 14 amino acids. CDR3 DNA: TGTGCCAGCAGTCTAACGACAGGTCAAGAGACCCAGTACTTC. It is translated as CASSLTTGQETQYF.

The V call is TRBV30, the J call TRBJ2-5, with 8 bases identical to TRBD2. The V gene end was trimmed by 0 bases and the J gene end by 5 bases; junction bases not matched to a gene: 5. The CDR3 sequence is 14 residues long. Germline CDR1 is GTSNPN and CDR2 is SVGIG (reference sequence). CDR3 nucleotides: TGTGCCTGGAGTGTGGTAGCGGGATGGGAGACCCAGTACTTC. It translates to CAWSVVAGWETQYF.

The rearrangement uses TRBV28 and TRBJ2-7; D call uncertain. Germline loops: CDR1 MDHEN, CDR2 SYDVKM. Deletions cut 1 base from V and 7 bases from J, with 8 bases between. The CDR3 contains 12 residues. The CDR3, as DNA: TGTGCCAGCAGTTTATCCCTCTTGGAGCAGTACTTC. This translates into CASSLSLLEQYF.

This chain links TRBV11-2 with TRBJ2-7, with TRBD1 as a possible D gene (5 bases). This CDR3 contains 16 residues. V lost 1 base, J lost 6 bases, and 19 bases lay in between. Germline V gene data show CDR1 as SGHAT and CDR2 as FQNNGV. The CDR3 here is CASSLGGPTYVFEQYF. The DNA of the CDR3 is TGTGCCAGCAGCTTAGGGGGCCCCACCTACGTTTTCGAGCAGTACTTC. Combining the CDR3 with reference TRBV11-2 and TRBJ2-7 gives the whole variable domain EAGVAQSPRYKIIEKRQSVAFWCNPISGHATLYWYQQILGQGPKLLIQFQNNGVVDDSQLPKDRFSAERLKGVDSTLKIQPAKLEDSAVYLCASSLGGPTYVFEQYFGPGTRLTVT.

The chain joins TRBV28 to TRBJ2-1; D possibly matches TRBD1 or TRBD2 (5 bases each). There are 13 residues in the CDR3. Between the trimmed V and J ends, which lost 1 base and 9 bases, there was a span of 10 bases. The V gene's germline CDR1 is MDHEN and CDR2 SYDVKM. The CDR3 nucleotides read TGTGCCAGCAGTTTATTGCCGGGGACTGAGCAGTTCTTC. Its translation is CASSLLPGTEQFF.

The chain links TRBV4-1 to TRBJ2-7; D perhaps matches TRBD1 (6 bases). V dropped 0 bases and J dropped 2 bases, with 17 bases sitting between them. The CDR3 extends over 17 amino acids. The germline V gene encodes CDR1 MGHRA and CDR2 YSYEKL. CDR3 in DNA: TGCGCCAGCAGCCAAGAGGGGGCTGGGTGGAGGACCTACGAGCAGTACTTC. This gives the protein CASSQEGAGWRTYEQYF.

This clone showed up many times. This chain uses TRBV2 with TRBJ2-7, with D perhaps matching TRBD1 (6 bases). The ends were cut back, 1 base at V and 2 bases at J, with 15 bases in the middle. Germline CDR1 and CDR2: SNHLY and FYNNEI. The CDR3 is 16 residues long. The CDR3 protein is CASSEGGGLLPYEQYF. The DNA of the CDR3 is TGTGCCAGCAGTGAAGGAGGGGGATTACTTCCCTACGAGCAGTACTTC.

V usage is TRBV28 and J usage is TRBJ1-5, with D possibly TRBD1 on 6 matching bases. Deletions cut 6 bases from V and 2 bases from J, with 17 bases between. The CDR3 extends over 16 amino acids. Looked up from germline, CDR1 is MDHEN and CDR2 is SYDVKM. The CDR3 region is CASSPTTGLRNQPQHF. The CDR3 DNA reads as TGTGCCAGCAGCCCAACAACAGGGTTGCGCAATCAGCCCCAGCATTTT.

The rearrangement links TRBV11-2 to TRBJ1-1, with 7 bases identical to TRBD1. CDR3 length equals 16 residues. V lost 1 base to trimming and J lost 0 bases; unmatched junction nucleotides: 5. Germline loops: CDR1 SGHAT, CDR2 FQNNGV. The CDR3 region has the DNA TGTGCCAGCAGCTTAGTGTCCGGGACAGTGAACACTGAAGCTTTCTTT. Translated, it gives CASSLVSGTVNTEAFF. Full variable domain (missing parts from reference TRBV11-2 and TRBJ1-1): EAGVAQSPRYKIIEKRQSVAFWCNPISGHATLYWYQQILGQGPKLLIQFQNNGVVDDSQLPKDRFSAERLKGVDSTLKIQPAKLEDSAVYLCASSLVSGTVNTEAFFGQGTRLTVV.

DNA for the CDR3: TGTGCCAGCAGCGGTGACAGGGAAGGCGGCTACACCTTC. Its protein is CASSGDREGGYTF. The V call is TRBV7-9, the J call TRBJ1-2, with TRBD1 matching over 7 bases. After removal of 5 bases from V and 8 bases from J, the junction contained 8 bases not matched to a gene. The germline gives CDR1 SEHNR, CDR2 FQNEAQ (reference sequence). The CDR3 has 13 amino acids.

The chain couples TRBV5-4 to TRBJ2-1; a possible D gene is TRBD2 (5 bases). The CDR3 is 17 residues long. Trimming removed 0 bases from V and 0 bases from J, with 13 bases in between. CDR1 is SGHNT and CDR2 is YYREEE in the germline V gene (reference sequence). The CDR3, as DNA: TGTGCCAGCAGCTTGGCAGGACTCGGAAGCTCCTACAATGAGCAGTTCTTC. It encodes CASSLAGLGSSYNEQFF.

The rearrangement joins TRBV5-4 to TRBJ2-7, with D possibly matching TRBD2 (6 bases). The germline gives CDR1 SGHNT, CDR2 YYREEE (reference sequence). V was trimmed by 3 bases and J by 2 bases, leaving 18 bases between them. CDR3 size: 16 residues. CDR3 nucleotides: TGTGCCAGCAGCTCCTATTCGGGCGGGAACCCCTACGAGCAGTACTTC. The encoded protein is CASSSYSGGNPYEQYF.

This chain joins TRBV27 and TRBJ2-5; a possible D gene is TRBD2 (5 bases). V was trimmed by 9 bases and J by 2 bases, leaving 19 bases between them. The CDR3 has 15 residues. In germline, CDR1 is MNHEY, CDR2 SMNVEV (reference sequence). CDR3 in amino acids: CASALTSGRQETQYF. DNA for the CDR3: TGTGCCAGTGCCCTGACGAGCGGTCGGCAAGAGACCCAGTACTTC.

The V call is TRBV9, the J call TRBJ2-7; the D gene could be TRBD1 or TRBD2 (5 bases each). V lost 2 bases to trimming and J lost 3 bases, with 12 bases between them. Germline V lookup: CDR1 SGDLS, CDR2 YYNGEE. The CDR3 is made up of 14 amino acids. This CDR3 reads CASSVGDGDYEQYF. The CDR3 DNA follows: TGTGCCAGCAGCGTCGGGGACGGAGACTACGAGCAGTACTTC.

The V call is TRBV5-6, the J call TRBJ2-1; the match to TRBD2 covers 8 bases. The CDR3 length is 16 residues. V lost 0 bases, J lost 3 bases, and 5 bases stayed unmatched. Germline CDR1 reads SGHDT; CDR2 reads YYEEEE. CDR3 sequence reads: CASSLVGLAGYNEQFF. In DNA, the CDR3 is TGTGCCAGCAGCTTGGTTGGGCTAGCGGGCTACAATGAGCAGTTCTTC. Looking up the rest from reference TRBV5-6 and TRBJ2-1 gives the full variable domain: DAGVTQSPTHLIKTRGQQVTLRCSPKSGHDTVSWYQQALGQGPQFIFQYYEEEERQRGNFPDRFSGHQFPNYSSELNVNALLLGDSALYLCASSLVGLAGYNEQFFGPGTRLTVL.

The chain has TRBV6-5 and TRBJ2-1, with TRBD2 matching over 7 bases. The CDR3 has 14 residues. Germline V lookup: CDR1 MNHEY, CDR2 SVGAGI. J was trimmed by 12 bases and V by 7 bases; bases with no gene match: 15. The CDR3 DNA reads TGTGCCAGCACCGACCAGCGGGACCCCTTTGCGCAGTTCTTC. Protein product: CASTDQRDPFAQFF.

The chain recombines TRBV6-6 with TRBJ2-1, with 8 bases that match TRBD2. The CDR3 sequence is 16 residues long. Unmatched junction bases numbered 5, after V lost 0 bases and J lost 4 bases. From germline, CDR1 is MNHNY and CDR2 SVGAGI (reference sequence). CDR3 coding DNA: TGTGCCAGCAGTTACTCGAGCGAGCGGGAGTACAATGAGCAGTTCTTC. Translation: CASSYSSEREYNEQFF.

The gene calls are TRBV5-6 and TRBJ2-7; D assignment may be TRBD1 or TRBD2 (5 bases each). V was cut by 4 bases and J by 9 bases, with 17 bases left in between. This CDR3 has 13 residues. Germline V gene sequence: CDR1 SGHDT, CDR2 YYEEEE. This CDR3 reads CASSIGGLPGQYF. As DNA, the CDR3 is TGTGCCAGCAGCATTGGGGGTCTACCAGGGCAGTACTTC.